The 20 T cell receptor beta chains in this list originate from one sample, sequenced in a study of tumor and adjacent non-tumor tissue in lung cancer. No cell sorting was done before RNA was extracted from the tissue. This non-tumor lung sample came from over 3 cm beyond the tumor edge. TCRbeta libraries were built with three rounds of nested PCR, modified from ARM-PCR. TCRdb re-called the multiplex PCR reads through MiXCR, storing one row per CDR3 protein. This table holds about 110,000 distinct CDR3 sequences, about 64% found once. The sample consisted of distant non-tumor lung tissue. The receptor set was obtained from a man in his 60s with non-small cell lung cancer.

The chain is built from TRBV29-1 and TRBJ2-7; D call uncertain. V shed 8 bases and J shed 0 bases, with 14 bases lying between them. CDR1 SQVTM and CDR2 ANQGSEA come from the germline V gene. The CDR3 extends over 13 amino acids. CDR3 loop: CSIARIDSYEQYF. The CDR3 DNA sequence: TGCAGCATTGCCCGGATTGACTCCTACGAGCAGTACTTC.

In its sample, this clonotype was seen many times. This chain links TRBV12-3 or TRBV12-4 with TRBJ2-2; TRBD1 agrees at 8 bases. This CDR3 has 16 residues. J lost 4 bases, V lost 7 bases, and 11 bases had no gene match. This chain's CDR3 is CASTKAGGRSTGELFF. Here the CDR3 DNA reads TGTGCCAGCACCAAAGCAGGGGGCCGGAGCACCGGGGAGCTGTTTTTT.

The CDR3 protein is CSDLWVQGTTDTQYF. The CDR3 DNA reads TGCAGTGATCTGTGGGTACAGGGGACCACAGATACGCAGTATTTT. The chain employs TRBV20-1 and TRBJ2-3; 7 positions match TRBD1. This CDR3 spans 15 amino acids. V dropped 7 bases and J dropped 2; count of bases not matched to a gene: 12. Per germline, CDR1 DFQATT and CDR2 SNEGSKA (reference sequence).

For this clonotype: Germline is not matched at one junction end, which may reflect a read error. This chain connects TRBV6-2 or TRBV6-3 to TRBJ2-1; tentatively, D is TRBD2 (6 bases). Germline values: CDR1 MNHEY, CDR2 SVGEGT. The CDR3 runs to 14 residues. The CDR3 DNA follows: TGTGCCAGCAGTTCCACTAACGGGAGCAATGGGCAGTTCTTC. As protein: CASSSTNGSNGQFF.

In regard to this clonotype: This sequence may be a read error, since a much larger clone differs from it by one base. The CDR3 DNA reads as TGCAGTGCTAGAGACCAAAATCCCCTATCGGCCCAGCATTTT. Its protein is CSARDQNPLSAQHF. The chain employs TRBV20-1 and TRBJ1-5; D ambiguous. Trimming took off 0 bases at V and 11 bases at J, with 17 bases between the two ends. CDR3 length: 14 amino acids. Germline loops: CDR1 DFQATT, CDR2 SNEGSKA (reference sequence).

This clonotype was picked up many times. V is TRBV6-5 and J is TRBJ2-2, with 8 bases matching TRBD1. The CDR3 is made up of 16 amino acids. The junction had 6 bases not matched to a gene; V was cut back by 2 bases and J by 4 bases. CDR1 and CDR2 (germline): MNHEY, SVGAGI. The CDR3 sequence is CASSYLPGQVTGELFF. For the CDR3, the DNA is TGTGCCAGCAGTTACCTCCCGGGACAGGTCACCGGGGAGCTGTTTTTT.

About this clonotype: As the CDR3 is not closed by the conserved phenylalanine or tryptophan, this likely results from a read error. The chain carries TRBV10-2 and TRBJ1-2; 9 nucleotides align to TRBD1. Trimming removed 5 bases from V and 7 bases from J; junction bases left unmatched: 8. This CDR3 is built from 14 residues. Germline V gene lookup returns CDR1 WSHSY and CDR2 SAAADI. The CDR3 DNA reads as TGCGCCAGCAGTAACCGGGACAGGGCGAGTGGCTACACCTCA. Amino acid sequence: CASSNRDRASGYTS.

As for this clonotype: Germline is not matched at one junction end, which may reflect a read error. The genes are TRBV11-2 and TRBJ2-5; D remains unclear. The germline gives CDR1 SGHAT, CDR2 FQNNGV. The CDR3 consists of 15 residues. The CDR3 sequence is CASSLVPAGRETQYF. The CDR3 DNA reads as TGCGCCAGCAGCTTAGTCCCCGCAGGAAGAGAGACCCAGTACTTC.

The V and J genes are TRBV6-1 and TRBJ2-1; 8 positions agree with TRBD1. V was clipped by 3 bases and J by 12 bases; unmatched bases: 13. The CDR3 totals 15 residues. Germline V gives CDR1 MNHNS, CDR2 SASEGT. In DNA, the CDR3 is TGTGCCAGCAGTGATGGACAGGGCCGCTACAGTGGGCAGTTCTTC. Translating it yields CASSDGQGRYSGQFF.

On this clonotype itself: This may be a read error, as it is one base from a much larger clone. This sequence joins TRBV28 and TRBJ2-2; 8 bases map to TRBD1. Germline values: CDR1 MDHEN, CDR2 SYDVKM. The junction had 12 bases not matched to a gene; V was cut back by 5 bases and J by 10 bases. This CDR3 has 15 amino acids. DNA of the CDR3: TGTGCCAGCAGTCCATCCAGGGGGCTCGGCGTGGAGCTGTTTTTT. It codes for CASSPSRGLGVELFF.

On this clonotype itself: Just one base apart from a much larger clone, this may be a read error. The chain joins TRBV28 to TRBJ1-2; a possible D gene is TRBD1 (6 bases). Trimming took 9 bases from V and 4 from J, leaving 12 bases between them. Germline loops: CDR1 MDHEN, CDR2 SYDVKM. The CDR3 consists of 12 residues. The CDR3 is CARRDTVYGYTF. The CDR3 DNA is TGTGCCAGGCGGGACACGGTCTATGGCTACACCTTC.

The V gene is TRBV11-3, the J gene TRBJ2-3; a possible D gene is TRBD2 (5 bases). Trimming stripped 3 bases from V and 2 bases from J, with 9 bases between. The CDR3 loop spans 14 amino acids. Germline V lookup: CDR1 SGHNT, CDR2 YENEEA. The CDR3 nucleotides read TGTGCCAGCAGCTTTGATGGACTCACAGATACGCAGTATTTT. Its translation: CASSFDGLTDTQYF. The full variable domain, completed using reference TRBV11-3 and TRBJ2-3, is EAGVVQSPRYKIIEKKQPVAFWCNPISGHNTLYWYLQNLGQGPELLIRYENEEAVDDSQLPKDRFSAERLKGVDSTLKIQPAELGDSAVYLCASSFDGLTDTQYFGPGTRLTVL.

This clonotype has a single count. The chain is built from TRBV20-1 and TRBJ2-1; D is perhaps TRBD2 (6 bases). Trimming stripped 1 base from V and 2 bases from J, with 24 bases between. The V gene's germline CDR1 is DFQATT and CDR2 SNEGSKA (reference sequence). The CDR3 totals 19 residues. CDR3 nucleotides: TGCAGTGCTAGAGCCCGAGGACTTCACCCGGGAGCTACCTACAATGAGCAGTTCTTC. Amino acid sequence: CSARARGLHPGATYNEQFF.

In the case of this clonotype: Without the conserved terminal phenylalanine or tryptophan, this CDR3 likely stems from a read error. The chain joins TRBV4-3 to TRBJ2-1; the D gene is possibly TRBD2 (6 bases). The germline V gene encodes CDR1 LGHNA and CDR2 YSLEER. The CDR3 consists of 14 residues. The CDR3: CAISQVGGPREQFS. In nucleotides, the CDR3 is TGCGCCATCAGCCAAGTGGGGGGACCTAGGGAGCAGTTCTCC.

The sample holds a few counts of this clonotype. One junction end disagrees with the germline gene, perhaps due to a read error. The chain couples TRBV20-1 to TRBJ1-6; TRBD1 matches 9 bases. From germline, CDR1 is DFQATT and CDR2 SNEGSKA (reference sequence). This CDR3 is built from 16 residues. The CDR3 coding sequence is TGCAGTGCTAGAGATTTGGGACAGGGATCGAACTCACCCCTCCGCTTT. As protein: CSARDLGQGSNSPLRF.

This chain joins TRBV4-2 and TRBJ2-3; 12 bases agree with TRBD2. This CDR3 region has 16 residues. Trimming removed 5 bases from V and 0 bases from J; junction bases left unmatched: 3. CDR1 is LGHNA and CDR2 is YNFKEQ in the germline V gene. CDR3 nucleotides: TGTGCCAGCAGCTACGGGACTAGCGGGAGCACAGATACGCAGTATTTT. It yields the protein CASSYGTSGSTDTQYF.

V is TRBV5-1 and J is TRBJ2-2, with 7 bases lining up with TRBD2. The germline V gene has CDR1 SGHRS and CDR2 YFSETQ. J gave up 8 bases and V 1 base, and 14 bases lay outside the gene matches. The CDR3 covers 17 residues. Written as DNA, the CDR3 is TGCGCCAGCAGCTTGATCCCTTTAGTTGCGGGAGAAGGGGAGCTGTTTTTT. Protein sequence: CASSLIPLVAGEGELFF.

The CDR3: CASSQVLITEAFF. As DNA, the CDR3 is TGTGCCAGCAGCCAAGTTCTCATCACTGAAGCTTTCTTT. V gene TRBV14 combines with J gene TRBJ1-1; no firm D call. The germline gives CDR1 SGHDN, CDR2 FVKESK. This CDR3 comprises 13 residues. V lost 1 base and J 4 bases, leaving 7 bases between the germline ends.

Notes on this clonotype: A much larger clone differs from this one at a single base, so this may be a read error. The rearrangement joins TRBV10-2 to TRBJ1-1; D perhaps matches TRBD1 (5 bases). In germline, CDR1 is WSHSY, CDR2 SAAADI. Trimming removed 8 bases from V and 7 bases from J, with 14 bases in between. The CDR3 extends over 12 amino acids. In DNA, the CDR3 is TGCGCCAGCCAGGGCCTCTGGATTGAAGCTTTCTTT. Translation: CASQGLWIEAFF.

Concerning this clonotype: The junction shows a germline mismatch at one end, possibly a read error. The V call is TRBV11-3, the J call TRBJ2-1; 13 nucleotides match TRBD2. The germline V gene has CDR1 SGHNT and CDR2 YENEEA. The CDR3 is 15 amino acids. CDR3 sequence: CTSRHGLAGADEQFF. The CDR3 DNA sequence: TGTACCAGCAGACATGGACTAGCGGGAGCAGATGAGCAGTTCTTC.